The 8 T cell receptor beta chains presented below share a single source sample, sequenced in a study of cytomegalovirus exposure and HLA in healthy donors (dated by TCRdb to about 2017). The library was produced with the immunoSEQ multiplex PCR assay. A mixture of 60 forward primers for TCR Vbeta segments and 13 reverse primers for TCR Jbeta segments was used in the multiplex PCR. TCRdb obtained this table from immuneACCESS and retained in-frame rearrangements with V and J assigned. These tables miss some clones; where compared with another copy, unresolved V genes account for less than half of the shortfall, and the remainder is unexplained. Across this sample there are about 160,000 clones, with about 64% seen only once. Of the sample, approximately 6.6% falls within the top ten clones. The sequenced material came from PBMCs. The receptors derive from a woman aged 60-75 years in good health and CMV-seropositive.

This clone was counted a single time. The V and J genes are TRBV7-2 and TRBJ1-2, with 7 bases identical to TRBD1. Trimming took 5 bases from V and 4 from J; bases not matched to a gene: 7. CDR1 and CDR2 from the germline V gene are SGHTA and FQGNSA. The CDR3 runs 14 residues. DNA of the CDR3: TGTGCCAGCAGCCTTAGATGGGACAGCTATGGCTACACCTTC. Its protein product is CASSLRWDSYGYTF.

The gene calls are TRBV10-3 and TRBJ1-2; 8 bases line up with TRBD1. The germline gives CDR1 ENHRY, CDR2 SYGVKD. Trimming took 10 bases from V and 6 from J; bases not matched to a gene: 13. CDR3 length: 14 amino acids. CDR3 sequence reads: CATLGQGRGDGYTF. CDR3 bases: TGTGCCACCCTAGGACAGGGACGAGGGGATGGCTACACCTTC.

The gene calls are TRBV2 and TRBJ2-5; 8 nucleotides match TRBD2. The length of the CDR3 is 15 residues. The ends lost 5 bases at V and 3 bases at J; junction bases unmatched: 8. The germline V gene encodes CDR1 SNHLY and CDR2 FYNNEI. CDR3 nucleotides: TGTGCCAGCAGTCCCCGGACTAGCAATGAAGAGACCCAGTACTTC. Its protein is CASSPRTSNEETQYF.

This chain joins TRBV9 and TRBJ2-5, with 11 bases lining up with TRBD2. This CDR3 is built from 16 residues. Trimming took 0 bases from V and 1 from J; bases not matched to a gene: 2. Looked up from germline, CDR1 is SGDLS and CDR2 is YYNGEE. CDR3 sequence reads: CASSVGSGRAQETQYF. In DNA, the CDR3 is TGTGCCAGCAGCGTAGGTAGCGGGAGGGCCCAAGAGACCCAGTACTTC. The variable domain in full, completed from reference TRBV9 and TRBJ2-5, reads DSGVTQTPKHLITATGQRVTLRCSPRSGDLSVYWYQQSLDQGLQFLIQYYNGEERAKGNILERFSAQQFPDLHSELNLSSLELGDSALYFCASSVGSGRAQETQYFGPGTRLLVL.

This chain joins TRBV10-3 and TRBJ2-2; D might be TRBD2 (7 bases). CDR3 length: 15 residues. Trimming shortened V by 4 bases and J by 5 bases, and 14 bases separated the two germline ends. CDR1 and CDR2 (germline): ENHRY, SYGVKD. CDR3 bases: TGTGCCATCAGTGCCCTGGGAGGGGGGACCGGGGAGCTGTTTTTT. It translates to CAISALGGGTGELFF.

The gene calls are TRBV6-5 and TRBJ2-3; weak D call: TRBD1 (6 bases). Germline-derived CDR1 and CDR2 are MNHEY and SVGAGI. The V end lost 5 bases, the J end lost 4 bases, and 10 bases lay between the germline ends. CDR3 length: 13 amino acids. The CDR3 loop is CASSGQGPDTQYF. The CDR3 DNA reads TGTGCCAGCAGTGGTCAGGGGCCAGATACGCAGTATTTT.

For the CDR3, the DNA is TGTGCCAGCAGCCGAGCGGTGCTCTCCTACAATGAGCAGTTCTTC. As protein: CASSRAVLSYNEQFF. V gene TRBV5-5 combines with J gene TRBJ2-1; D is possibly TRBD2 (5 bases). The germline V gene encodes CDR1 SGHKS and CDR2 YYEKEE (reference sequence). V was clipped by 4 bases and J by 0 bases, with 11 bases between them. The CDR3 loop spans 15 amino acids.

A few counts support this clone. The chain carries TRBV15 and TRBJ1-1; no definite D call. V lost 0 bases and J 4 bases, leaving 12 bases between the germline ends. Per germline, CDR1 LNHNV and CDR2 YYDKDF (reference sequence). The CDR3 consists of 15 residues. CDR3 in DNA: TGTGCCACCAGCAGAGATTTCGCGGCTCCCACTGAAGCTTTCTTT. It is translated as CATSRDFAAPTEAFF.